One sample yielded the 19 T cell receptor beta chains listed below, sequenced in a study of T cell responses to AZD1222 COVID-19 vaccine. Clones were sequenced by immunoSEQ multiplex PCR, and TCRdb holds only the in-frame ones, with some missing. The data show approximately 150,000 clones, under 95% seen once. The sequences come from peripheral blood, collected on day 0 of AZD1222 vaccination. These receptor sequences come from an adult in good health.

V and J are TRBV20-1 and TRBJ2-1; D gene uncertain. With 3 bases removed from V and 6 bases from J, the gap between germline ends came to 24 bases. This CDR3 has 17 residues. CDR1 and CDR2 from the germline V gene are DFQATT and SNEGSKA (reference sequence). The CDR3 DNA reads TGCAGTGCTAGTGTCCCACCTATGAGAATTTATGGCAATGAGCAGTTCTTC. Translated: CSASVPPMRIYGNEQFF.

This clone was seen only once. The CDR3 region has the DNA TGCGCCAGCAGCTTGGGGGCCGAGGAGGGAGGAGAGACCCAGTACTTC. Translation gives CASSLGAEEGGETQYF. The chain joins TRBV5-1 to TRBJ2-5; D perhaps matches TRBD2 (6 bases). V lost 0 bases, J lost 4 bases, and 16 bases lay in between. This CDR3 spans 16 amino acids. The germline V gene encodes CDR1 SGHRS and CDR2 YFSETQ.

This clone was detected only a few times. J is TRBJ1-2 and V is TRBV7-2, with D unresolved. Germline V gene sequence: CDR1 SGHTA, CDR2 FQGNSA. Deletions cut 6 bases from V and 0 bases from J, with 8 bases between. The length of the CDR3 is 13 residues. The CDR3 DNA reads as TGTGCCAGCAGACCACCGTCTAACTATGGCTACACCTTC. This gives the protein CASRPPSNYGYTF.

This clone showed up just once. The chain uses TRBV7-9 and TRBJ2-1, with D possibly TRBD1 on 6 matching bases. This CDR3 contains 12 residues. The germline V gene has CDR1 SEHNR and CDR2 FQNEAQ (reference sequence). V lost 11 bases and J lost 7, with 15 bases in between. The DNA for the CDR3 is TGTGCCGGAACAGGGTTTTCGAATGAGCAGTTCTTC. It codes for CAGTGFSNEQFF. The full variable domain, with the rest looked up from reference TRBV7-9 and TRBJ2-1, is DTGVSQNPRHKITKRGQNVTFRCDPISEHNRLYWYRQTLGQGPEFLTYFQNEAQLEKSRLLSDRFSAERPKGSFSTLEIQRTEQGDSAMYLCAGTGFSNEQFFGPGTRLTVL.

As DNA, the CDR3 is TGTGCCAGCAGCCCCTGGGGGGGGTTCACTGAAGCTTTCTTT. It is translated as CASSPWGGFTEAFF. The chain has TRBV7-2 and TRBJ1-1; D perhaps matches TRBD1 (5 bases). V lost 5 bases and J 4 bases, leaving 14 bases between the germline ends. Germline V gives CDR1 SGHTA, CDR2 FQGNSA. This CDR3 has 14 residues. The variable domain in full, completed from reference TRBV7-2 and TRBJ1-1, reads GAGVSQSPSNKVTEKGKDVELRCDPISGHTALYWYRQSLGQGLEFLIYFQGNSAPDKSGLPSDRFSAERTGGSVSTLTIQRTQQEDSAVYLCASSPWGGFTEAFFGQGTRLTVV.

The rearrangement uses TRBV23-1 and TRBJ2-7, with 7 bases lining up with TRBD2. TRBV23-1 is recorded as an ORF, its role being uncertain. The CDR3 loop spans 16 amino acids. The ends lost 0 bases at V and 6 bases at J; junction bases unmatched: 11. CDR3: CASSQSGGLKLCEQYF. Written as DNA, the CDR3 is TGCGCCAGCAGTCAATCGGGAGGGTTGAAGCTCTGCGAGCAGTACTTC.

This clone has only one observation. The rearrangement uses TRBV29-1 and TRBJ2-7, with 7 bases aligning to TRBD1. This CDR3 contains 13 residues. Per the germline V gene, CDR1 is SQVTM and CDR2 is ANQGSEA. Unmatched junction bases numbered 8, after V lost 6 bases and J lost 3 bases. The CDR3 DNA reads TGCAGCGTCCAGGGGGACACCAGCTACGAGCAGTACTTC. Translating gives CSVQGDTSYEQYF.

This rearrangement joins TRBV6-5 to TRBJ2-3, with 7 bases lining up with TRBD2. Germline trimming cut 2 bases from V and 3 bases from J; bases unmatched to any gene: 8. The CDR3 extends over 16 amino acids. From germline, CDR1 is MNHEY and CDR2 SVGAGI. The CDR3 DNA reads TGTGCCAGCAGTTACGCCCCAAGACTAGCAACAGATACGCAGTATTTT. Its translation is CASSYAPRLATDTQYF.

The J gene is TRBJ2-5, the V gene TRBV6-5; tentatively, D is TRBD1 (6 bases). The germline V gene has CDR1 MNHEY and CDR2 SVGAGI. CDR3 size: 14 residues. V was cut by 8 bases and J by 2 bases, with 15 bases left in between. The CDR3 here is CASGGQRIQETQYF. The CDR3 DNA sequence: TGTGCCAGCGGGGGACAACGAATTCAAGAGACCCAGTACTTC.

V gene TRBV4-2 combines with J gene TRBJ1-1; D remains ambiguous. V lost 1 base to trimming and J lost 3 bases, with 12 bases between them. From germline, CDR1 is LGHNA and CDR2 YNFKEQ. There are 15 residues in the CDR3. CDR3 protein: CASSQGFGVDTEAFF. The CDR3 DNA is TGTGCCAGCAGCCAAGGGTTCGGGGTGGACACTGAAGCTTTCTTT.

J is TRBJ1-2 and V is TRBV11-2; possibly TRBD1 for D (6 bases). The CDR3 spans 15 residues. CDR1 and CDR2 from the germline V gene are SGHAT and FQNNGV. Trimming stripped 5 bases from V and 4 bases from J, with 17 bases between. CDR3 sequence: CASSLLDSFSYGYTF. As DNA, the CDR3 is TGTGCCAGCAGCCTACTGGACAGTTTCTCCTATGGCTACACCTTC.

The chain employs TRBV2 and TRBJ1-5; the D is unclear. This CDR3 comprises 15 residues. The V gene's germline CDR1 is SNHLY and CDR2 FYNNEI. Trimming pared 2 bases from V and 0 bases from J, leaving 8 bases between. This CDR3 is CASSEFGSSNQPQHF. The CDR3 bases are TGTGCCAGCAGTGAATTCGGCAGTAGCAATCAGCCCCAGCATTTT.

The V gene is TRBV18, the J gene TRBJ2-2; 8 positions agree with TRBD1. Germline CDR1 and CDR2: KGHSH and LQKENI. V was pared by 5 bases and J by 7 bases, with 6 bases of the junction left unmatched. This CDR3 contains 14 residues. As DNA, the CDR3 is TGTGCCAGCTCAATGATGGACAGGGTCGGGGAGCTGTTTTTT. Protein: CASSMMDRVGELFF.

The chain uses TRBV19 and TRBJ1-6; D remains ambiguous. Trimming cost V 3 bases and J 10 bases, with 13 bases left between them. Germline lookup yields CDR1 LNHDA and CDR2 SQIVND (reference sequence). The CDR3 contains 14 residues. CDR3 DNA: TGTGCCAGTAGTATCCGGGGTCTGGGGTCACCCCTCCACTTT. It encodes CASSIRGLGSPLHF.

About this clone: The same CDR3 also results from other DNA sequences found in this sample. The CDR3 is CASSSDRGNSPLHF. CDR3 DNA: TGTGCCAGCAGCTCGGACAGGGGGAATTCACCCCTCCACTTT. The chain is built from TRBV7-8 and TRBJ1-6; 10 bases are a match to TRBD1. Germline-derived CDR1 and CDR2 are SGHVS and FQNEAQ. The length of the CDR3 is 14 residues. V lost 4 bases, J lost 7 bases, and 1 base stayed unmatched.

This chain connects TRBV7-8 to TRBJ1-2; tentative D call: TRBD1 (6 bases). Germline CDR1 SGHVS, CDR2 FQNEAQ. V was cut by 1 base and J by 6 bases, with 12 bases left in between. The CDR3 loop spans 14 amino acids. The CDR3 sequence: CASSLVAGQDGYTF. Written as DNA, the CDR3 is TGTGCCAGCAGCTTAGTAGCGGGACAAGATGGCTACACCTTC.

This clone appeared a few times. This chain links TRBV10-3 with TRBJ1-4; 8 bases match TRBD1. The CDR3 runs 16 residues. The germline V gene has CDR1 ENHRY and CDR2 SYGVKD. V trimming: 2 bases; J trimming: 5 bases; junction bases outside the gene matches: 7. The CDR3 bases are TGTGCCATCAGTGAGAGTGCCCCAGGGGGCAATGAAAAACTGTTTTTT. Translation gives CAISESAPGGNEKLFF.

The J gene is TRBJ2-2, the V gene TRBV5-4, with 7 bases matching TRBD1. In germline, CDR1 is SGHNT, CDR2 YYREEE (reference sequence). With 0 bases clipped from V and 6 bases from J, the junction kept 2 bases outside the gene matches. CDR3 length equals 14 residues. CDR3 nucleotide sequence: TGTGCCAGCAGCTTGGGACAGGGCTCCGGGGAGCTGTTTTTT. Residues: CASSLGQGSGELFF.

The chain has TRBV9 and TRBJ1-4; no reliable D call. This CDR3 comprises 13 residues. Germline CDR1 reads SGDLS; CDR2 reads YYNGEE. The V gene lost 7 bases and the J gene lost 1 base, with 8 bases spanning the gap. The CDR3: CASGGGTNEKLFF. As DNA, the CDR3 is TGTGCCAGCGGAGGTGGAACTAATGAAAAACTGTTTTTT. The whole variable domain, remainder taken from reference TRBV9 and TRBJ1-4, is DSGVTQTPKHLITATGQRVTLRCSPRSGDLSVYWYQQSLDQGLQFLIQYYNGEERAKGNILERFSAQQFPDLHSELNLSSLELGDSALYFCASGGGTNEKLFFGSGTQLSVL.